The source of this T cell receptor (beta chain) is a study of immune characterization of retroperitoneal liposarcoma. Between the trimmed V and J ends, which lost 7 bases and 13 bases, there was a span of 29 bases. Germline CDR1 is MNHNS and CDR2 is SASEGT. This CDR3 region has 16 residues. Each CDR3 protein is one row after TCRdb ran MiXCR on the PCR reads. This table holds some 20,000 distinct CDR3 sequences, approximately 40% found once. V is TRBV6-1 and J is TRBJ2-1; TRBD1 is a possible D gene (5 bases). The source material was blood. This receptor was identified in a male donor with retroperitoneal liposarcoma. The CDR3 DNA follows: TGTGCCAGCACTAGAAGGTTAACAGGCCCACAAGAGACCCAGTTCTTC. Translation gives CASTRRLTGPQETQFF.